This passage covers 2 T cell receptor beta chains from one sample sequenced in a study of human T cells and chemical hapten exposure. Each CDR3 protein gets one entry after TCRdb re-called the RACE reads with MiXCR. There are some 190,000 distinct CDR3 sequences in the sample; around 24% occur only once, and under 7% lies in the top ten. Indicated time point: patch test 1, 2 weeks after DPC sensitization. Treatment in this sample: therapeutic diphenylcyclopropenone sensitization with weekly scalp DPC. The sample consisted of whole blood, taken in connection with sensitization to the hapten diphenylcyclopropenone (DPC). These receptor sequences come from a woman aged 45-65 years with alopecia areata. Some clones in this sample may be carry-over from other donors' samples.

This clonotype was observed a handful of times. V gene TRBV20-1 combines with J gene TRBJ2-1; the match to TRBD2 covers 8 bases. The CDR3 is made up of 15 amino acids. V trimming: 5 bases; J trimming: 5 bases; junction bases outside the gene matches: 11. Germline values: CDR1 DFQATT, CDR2 SNEGSKA (reference sequence). In DNA, the CDR3 is TGCAGTGCTTTTAGCGGGACCTACCGGGACAATGAGCAGTTCTTC. It encodes CSAFSGTYRDNEQFF.

This chain joins TRBV9 and TRBJ2-1; TRBD2 aligns across 10 bases. Looked up from germline, CDR1 is SGDLS and CDR2 is YYNGEE. Trimming at V came to 1 base and at J to 4 bases, leaving 5 bases not matched to a gene. The CDR3 loop spans 16 amino acids. The CDR3 reads CASSVRTSGEYNEQFF. The CDR3 DNA reads TGTGCCAGCAGCGTACGGACTAGCGGAGAGTACAATGAGCAGTTCTTC.